These 20 T cell receptor beta chains share one sample of origin, sequenced in a study of blood T cell repertoires in COVID-19. The method was immunoSEQ multiplex PCR; TCRdb's version includes in-frame clones alone and lacks a portion of them. The sample contains about 40,000 clones, about 82% of which appear only once. Sequencing was done on a sample of peripheral blood. These receptors were collected from a man older than 75 with active or convalescent COVID-19.

The rearrangement uses TRBV6-1 and TRBJ1-3; 9 nucleotides match TRBD1. V lost 0 bases to trimming and J lost 7 bases; unmatched junction nucleotides: 7. The CDR3 is 16 amino acids. Germline CDR1 reads MNHNS; CDR2 reads SASEGT. The CDR3 is CASSEATGGFSNTIYF. CDR3 nucleotides: TGTGCCAGCAGTGAAGCGACAGGGGGATTCTCGAACACCATATATTTT.

V usage is TRBV7-6 and J usage is TRBJ2-2, with 10 bases matching TRBD1. This CDR3 has 18 amino acids. The V segment lost 5 bases and the J segment 0 bases; nucleotides outside the gene matches: 9. Per the germline V gene, CDR1 is SGHVS and CDR2 is FNYEAQ. The CDR3 DNA reads as TGTGCCAGCAGCCCCCGTCCCGGGACAGGGGCGAACACCGGGGAGCTGTTTTTT. Translating gives CASSPRPGTGANTGELFF.

The genes are TRBV11-2 and TRBJ1-5; D unclear. The germline V and J ends were trimmed by 2 bases and 2 bases, with 4 bases remaining between them. Per germline, CDR1 SGHAT and CDR2 FQNNGV. The CDR3 consists of 13 residues. CDR3 in amino acids: CASSLQGNQPQHF. CDR3 DNA sequence: TGTGCCAGCAGCTTACAGGGCAATCAGCCCCAGCATTTT.

This chain uses TRBV6-1 with TRBJ2-3; D is undetermined. The CDR3 sequence is 17 residues long. V shed 0 bases and J shed 2 bases, with 15 bases lying between them. Germline lookup yields CDR1 MNHNS and CDR2 SASEGT. The chain's CDR3 is CASSEARRSHSTDTQYF. The DNA of the CDR3 is TGTGCCAGCAGTGAAGCGAGAAGGAGTCATTCCACAGATACGCAGTATTTT.

This clone has a handful of counts. The chain combines TRBV15 with TRBJ2-6; no clear D. Trimming removed 5 bases from V and 5 bases from J, with 10 bases in between. The germline V gene encodes CDR1 LNHNV and CDR2 YYDKDF (reference sequence). The CDR3 has 14 residues. For the CDR3, the DNA is TGTGCCACCAGCGCCTACTCCTGGGCCAACGTCCTGACTTTC. Protein: CATSAYSWANVLTF.

V and J are TRBV9 and TRBJ1-2; TRBD1 matches 8 bases. This CDR3 has 17 residues. Per the germline V gene, CDR1 is SGDLS and CDR2 is YYNGEE. After removal of 3 bases from V and 4 bases from J, the junction contained 14 bases not matched to a gene. The CDR3 loop is CASSGLSSGGAGYGYTF. As DNA, the CDR3 is TGTGCCAGCAGCGGCCTATCCTCAGGGGGCGCCGGCTATGGCTACACCTTC.

The rearrangement uses TRBV25-1 and TRBJ2-2, with TRBD1 identical over 8 bases. V shed 3 bases and J 2 bases; nucleotides not matched to a gene: 2. The CDR3 is 15 residues long. The germline V gene encodes CDR1 MGHDK and CDR2 SYGVNS. This CDR3 reads CASSETGANTGELFF. The CDR3 nucleotides read TGTGCCAGCAGTGAGACAGGGGCAAACACCGGGGAGCTGTTTTTT.

This clone was observed a handful of times. This sequence joins TRBV10-3 and TRBJ2-7; the match to TRBD1 covers 8 bases. This CDR3 spans 13 amino acids. Trimming removed 11 bases from V and 0 bases from J; junction bases left unmatched: 6. Germline CDR1 ENHRY, CDR2 SYGVKD. The CDR3 loop is CASGDRHSYEQYF. The CDR3, as DNA: TGTGCCTCAGGGGACAGGCACTCCTACGAGCAGTACTTC.

The V call is TRBV5-1, the J call TRBJ2-6; 8 positions agree with TRBD1. The germline gives CDR1 SGHRS, CDR2 YFSETQ. Germline trimming cut 6 bases from V and 0 bases from J; bases unmatched to any gene: 5. CDR3 length equals 16 residues. The CDR3 here is CASTKTGDSGANVLTF. CDR3 DNA: TGCGCCAGCACTAAGACAGGGGACTCTGGGGCCAACGTCCTGACTTTC.

The chain has TRBV19 and TRBJ1-2; D remains unclear. V gave up 3 bases and J gave up 3 bases, with 14 bases separating them. The germline V gene encodes CDR1 LNHDA and CDR2 SQIVND (reference sequence). There are 15 residues in the CDR3. This CDR3 reads CASSIEGPTDYGYTF. The CDR3 nucleotides are TGTGCCAGTAGTATTGAGGGCCCGACCGACTATGGCTACACCTTC. The complete variable domain, with remaining parts taken from reference TRBV19 and TRBJ1-2, reads DGGITQSPKYLFRKEGQNVTLSCEQNLNHDAMYWYRQDPGQGLRLIYYSQIVNDFQKGDIAEGYSVSREKKESFPLTVTSAQKNPTAFYLCASSIEGPTDYGYTFGSGTRLTVV.

There are a few counts of this clone. The chain is built from TRBV5-4 and TRBJ2-4; D gene uncertain. The germline CDR1 and CDR2 sequences are SGHNT and YYREEE (reference sequence). The CDR3 spans 13 residues. V was pared by 0 bases and J by 4 bases, with 5 bases between. The CDR3, as DNA: TGTGCCAGCAGCTTGGCCCAGAAAAACATTCAGTACTTC. It yields the protein CASSLAQKNIQYF. The full variable domain, in which reference TRBV5-4 and TRBJ2-4 provide the parts outside the CDR3, is ETGVTQSPTHLIKTRGQQVTLRCSSQSGHNTVSWYQQALGQGPQFIFQYYREEENGRGNFPPRFSGLQFPNYSSELNVNALELDDSALYLCASSLAQKNIQYFGAGTRLSVL.

This sequence joins TRBV27 and TRBJ2-5, with TRBD1 matching 7 bases. Germline CDR1 and CDR2: MNHEY and SMNVEV (reference sequence). V was pared by 11 bases and J by 2 bases, with 5 bases of the junction left unmatched. The CDR3 is 12 residues long. In DNA form, the CDR3 reads TGTGCCGGGGGACAGTATCAAGAGACCCAGTACTTC. As protein: CAGGQYQETQYF.

V usage is TRBV9 and J usage is TRBJ2-1; TRBD2 aligns across 11 bases. This CDR3 comprises 19 residues. J lost 7 bases, V lost 0 bases, and 15 bases had no gene match. CDR1 is SGDLS, CDR2 YYNGEE, per germline. The CDR3 loop reads CASSVGQGRVAGGKNEQFF. CDR3 nucleotides: TGTGCCAGCAGCGTAGGCCAGGGACGTGTAGCGGGGGGGAAGAATGAGCAGTTCTTC.

The chain links TRBV27 to TRBJ1-1; D not resolved. The V gene's germline CDR1 is MNHEY and CDR2 SMNVEV (reference sequence). Trimming removed 5 bases at V and 4 bases at J, with 14 bases between. This CDR3 has 14 amino acids. CDR3 sequence reads: CASSRSREGTEAFF. The CDR3 bases are TGTGCCAGCAGTCGATCTAGGGAGGGCACTGAAGCTTTCTTT.

The chain joins TRBV7-2 to TRBJ2-7; D is possibly TRBD2 (5 bases). With 8 bases removed from V and 5 bases from J, the gap between germline ends came to 19 bases. The germline gives CDR1 SGHTA, CDR2 FQGNSA. The CDR3 is 14 amino acids. The CDR3 loop reads CASGEGLAQDEQYF. The DNA of the CDR3 is TGTGCCAGCGGAGAAGGACTGGCCCAAGACGAGCAGTACTTC.

The J gene is TRBJ2-7, the V gene TRBV24-1; TRBD1 agrees at 7 bases. Unmatched junction bases numbered 12, after V lost 10 bases and J lost 7 bases. The CDR3 totals 13 residues. Germline assignment: CDR1 KGHDR and CDR2 SFDVKD. CDR3 loop: CATSRGGQEEQYF. CDR3 in DNA: TGTGCCACGAGCCGAGGCGGACAGGAAGAGCAGTACTTC.

The genes are TRBV19 and TRBJ2-7; maybe TRBD1 (6 bases). V gave up 1 base and J gave up 0 bases, with 10 bases separating them. The CDR3 spans 15 residues. The germline CDR1 and CDR2 sequences are LNHDA and SQIVND (reference sequence). For the CDR3, the DNA is TGTGCCAGTAGTATAGGACAGGACAGCTCCTACGAGCAGTACTTC. Its translation: CASSIGQDSSYEQYF.

This clone was observed a single time. The rearrangement uses TRBV9 and TRBJ2-1, with TRBD1 matching 10 bases. V lost 4 bases and J lost 2; bases outside the gene matches: 9. This CDR3 region has 17 residues. The germline V gene encodes CDR1 SGDLS and CDR2 YYNGEE. The CDR3 bases are TGTGCCAGCAGCCCACAAGTTGGGACAGGGGCCTACAATGAGCAGTTCTTC. Its protein is CASSPQVGTGAYNEQFF.

This clone has a single count. The chain is built from TRBV28 and TRBJ1-6, with a possible D match to TRBD1 (6 bases). Trimming took 3 bases from V and 8 from J, leaving 14 bases between them. The germline V gene encodes CDR1 MDHEN and CDR2 SYDVKM. The CDR3 covers 15 residues. CDR3 loop: CASSLSDRQDSPLHF. The CDR3 coding sequence is TGTGCCAGCAGTTTGTCCGACAGGCAGGATTCACCCCTCCACTTT.

J is TRBJ2-3 and V is TRBV19; 7 nucleotides match TRBD2. CDR1 LNHDA and CDR2 SQIVND come from the germline V gene (reference sequence). The V gene end was trimmed by 7 bases and the J gene end by 4 bases; junction bases not matched to a gene: 17. The CDR3 sequence is 17 residues long. In DNA form, the CDR3 reads TGTGCCAGTATGAGCCCCTGGAGAGCGGGATCGGCAGATACGCAGTATTTT. Encoded protein: CASMSPWRAGSADTQYF.